Below, 6 T cell receptor beta chains from the same sample are listed, as sequenced in a study of T cell changes during pregnancy in multiple sclerosis. This table comes from immunoSEQ multiplex PCR, and its TCRdb copy is limited to in-frame clones, with some not included. The table includes about 38,000 clones, around 93% detected once. The sample consisted of CD4+ T cells from peripheral blood mononuclear cells, taken in the second trimester of pregnancy. These receptors were taken from a female donor with multiple sclerosis, enrolled in a pregnancy study.

This clone came up once. The chain links TRBV14 to TRBJ2-7, with 9 bases identical to TRBD2. The CDR3 length is 14 residues. The V segment lost 3 bases and the J segment 8 bases; nucleotides outside the gene matches: 8. Germline values: CDR1 SGHDN, CDR2 FVKESK. CDR3 loop: CASSQEGGRAKQYF. CDR3 DNA sequence: TGTGCCAGCAGCCAGGAAGGCGGGAGGGCCAAGCAGTACTTC.

The chain joins TRBV28 to TRBJ1-3; maybe TRBD1 (6 bases). Germline CDR1 is MDHEN and CDR2 is SYDVKM. CDR3 length: 15 residues. Trimming cost V 8 bases and J 4 bases, with 18 bases left between them. For the CDR3, the DNA is TGTGCCAGCTCCCCGGGGGGGCTAAGAGGAAACACCATATATTTT. It yields the protein CASSPGGLRGNTIYF.

The chain is built from TRBV30 and TRBJ1-1; D uncertain. Germline V gene sequence: CDR1 GTSNPN, CDR2 SVGIG (reference sequence). V was cut by 4 bases and J by 5 bases, with 14 bases left in between. The length of the CDR3 is 13 residues. CDR3 amino acids: CAWTEGPGTEAFF. CDR3 bases: TGTGCCTGGACTGAAGGTCCGGGGACTGAAGCTTTCTTT.

This chain links TRBV5-1 with TRBJ2-1, with no clear D. CDR1 and CDR2 (germline): SGHRS, YFSETQ. The CDR3 is 13 residues long. Trimming took 1 base from V and 8 from J, leaving 10 bases between them. The DNA for the CDR3 is TGCGCCAGCAGCTTGTGGTCAGGTTATGAGCAGTTCTTC. Translation gives CASSLWSGYEQFF.

The rearrangement uses TRBV14 and TRBJ2-3; D is possibly TRBD1 (5 bases). V lost 2 bases, J lost 0 bases, and 18 bases lay in between. CDR3 length: 18 amino acids. CDR1 and CDR2 from the germline V gene are SGHDN and FVKESK. The CDR3 loop reads CASSQIPPGILSTDTQYF. The DNA of the CDR3 is TGTGCCAGCAGCCAAATCCCCCCAGGGATCCTTAGCACAGATACGCAGTATTTT.

Only one count was recorded for this clone. V is TRBV5-1 and J is TRBJ1-1; 8 bases fit TRBD1. The CDR3 is made up of 13 amino acids. Germline V gene lookup returns CDR1 SGHRS and CDR2 YFSETQ. V shed 5 bases and J 6 bases; nucleotides not matched to a gene: 6. The CDR3 sequence is CASSADRGAEAFF. The CDR3 region has the DNA TGCGCCAGCAGTGCCGACAGGGGCGCTGAAGCTTTCTTT. The variable domain in full, with the rest retrieved from reference TRBV5-1 and TRBJ1-1, is KAGVTQTPRYLIKTRGQQVTLSCSPISGHRSVSWYQQTPGQGLQFLFEYFSETQRNKGNFPGRFSGRQFSNSRSEMNVSTLELGDSALYLCASSADRGAEAFFGQGTRLTVV.